Listed here are 25 T cell receptor beta chains from one sample, sequenced in a study of CD8+CD57+ T cells in acquired aplastic anemia. Patients picked for sequencing had shown CD8+CD57+ cell expansion detected by flow cytometry. Genomic DNA constituted the template upon which TCR beta VDJ and CDR3 profiling was performed. TCRdb analysed the reads with MiXCR anew, one entry per CDR3 protein. The sample contains 400,000 to 600,000 distinct CDR3 sequences, around 30% of which appear only once. Sequencing was carried out using sorted CD4+, CD8+, or CD8+CD57+ T cells (not recorded which) from PBMCs. All receptors derive from a human donor with aplastic anemia.

In this sample, this clonotype turned up many times. The CDR3 sequence: CSVEGGLAGANTGELFF. The CDR3 bases are TGCAGCGTTGAAGGAGGACTAGCGGGGGCCAACACCGGGGAGCTGTTTTTT. The V gene is TRBV29-1, the J gene TRBJ2-2, with 13 bases fitting TRBD2. CDR3 size: 17 residues. CDR1 SQVTM and CDR2 ANQGSEA come from the germline V gene. J lost 2 bases, V lost 1 base, and 4 bases had no gene match.

This clonotype was seen more than once but under ten times. J is TRBJ2-5 and V is TRBV7-2; D is possibly TRBD2 (6 bases). V lost 5 bases to trimming and J lost 5 bases, with 12 bases between them. Germline CDR1 SGHTA, CDR2 FQGNSA. The CDR3 sequence is 13 residues long. This CDR3 reads CASSTTSTETQYF. Written as DNA, the CDR3 is TGTGCCAGCAGCACGACTAGTACGGAGACCCAGTACTTC.

This clonotype was observed at least ten times. This rearrangement joins TRBV25-1 to TRBJ1-4; TRBD1 matches at 11 bases. CDR1 and CDR2 from the germline V gene are MGHDK and SYGVNS. The CDR3 is 16 residues long. The junction had 13 bases not matched to a gene; V was cut back by 10 bases and J by 6 bases. In DNA form, the CDR3 reads TGTGCCATCGCCGGGACAGGGGGAAATGGAGATGAAAAACTGTTTTTT. This codes for CAIAGTGGNGDEKLFF.

The rearrangement links TRBV29-1 to TRBJ2-2; D is possibly TRBD1 or TRBD2 (5 bases each). Trimming removed 4 bases from V and 3 bases from J, with 12 bases in between. Looked up from germline, CDR1 is SQVTM and CDR2 is ANQGSEA. The CDR3 sequence is 14 residues long. CDR3 amino acids: CSVGGASDTGELFF. Here the CDR3 DNA reads TGCAGCGTTGGAGGGGCCTCAGACACCGGGGAGCTGTTTTTT.

In its sample, this clonotype was seen a few times. This chain connects TRBV20-1 to TRBJ2-7, with 11 bases identical to TRBD2. V was clipped by 3 bases and J by 1 base; unmatched bases: 11. The CDR3 runs 17 residues. Germline CDR1 reads DFQATT; CDR2 reads SNEGSKA (reference sequence). The CDR3: CSARSGGGTSGSYEQYF. CDR3 sequence (DNA): TGCAGTGCTAGGTCCGGGGGCGGGACTAGCGGATCCTACGAGCAGTACTTC.

The V gene is TRBV5-1, the J gene TRBJ2-1; 8 bases align to TRBD1. This CDR3 spans 15 amino acids. With V trimmed by 0 bases and J by 7 bases, 6 bases remained unmatched. The germline V gene has CDR1 SGHRS and CDR2 YFSETQ. CDR3 nucleotide sequence: TGCGCCAGCAGCTTGGCCGGACAGGGTTGGAATGAGCAGTTCTTC. It translates to CASSLAGQGWNEQFF.

As regards this clonotype: A much bigger clone sits one base away, suggesting this may be a read error. In this CDR3 the conserved last residue, phenylalanine or tryptophan, is missing, so a read error is likely. The chain recombines TRBV7-2 with TRBJ1-1; perhaps TRBD1 as D (5 bases). Germline V CDR1 and CDR2: SGHTA, FQGNSA. This CDR3 spans 14 amino acids. Deletions cut 0 bases from V and 10 bases from J, with 15 bases between. As DNA, the CDR3 is TGTGCCAGCAGCTTAGCAGGAGGGGCCCAGGCAGCTTTCCTT. Its translation: CASSLAGGAQAAFL.

The rearrangement uses TRBV9 and TRBJ2-1, with D possibly TRBD2 on 5 matching bases. V lost 3 bases and J 10 bases, leaving 11 bases between the germline ends. Germline V gene lookup returns CDR1 SGDLS and CDR2 YYNGEE. This CDR3 spans 12 amino acids. The CDR3 is CASSELTGEQFF. CDR3 DNA sequence: TGTGCCAGCAGCGAACTGACGGGAGAGCAGTTCTTC.

This clonotype was detected once. V is TRBV6-5 and J is TRBJ2-7; D is uncertain. Per the germline V gene, CDR1 is MNHEY and CDR2 is SVGAGI. Trimming shortened V by 0 bases and J by 3 bases, and 18 bases separated the two germline ends. This CDR3 has 17 residues. CDR3 DNA: TGTGCCAGCAGTTACTCTATCCCCGGATCCAGAAGCTACGAGCAGTACTTC. Translated, it gives CASSYSIPGSRSYEQYF.

This clonotype occurred a few times. A junction end diverges from the germline sequence, so it may reflect a read error. The chain links TRBV25-1 to TRBJ2-3, with 10 bases matching TRBD2. CDR3 length equals 16 residues. Germline V gene sequence: CDR1 MGHDK, CDR2 SYGVNS. For the CDR3, the DNA is TGTGCCAGCAGCATTGGGACTAGCGCGAGCACAGATACGCAGTGTTTT. Encoded protein: CASSIGTSASTDTQCF.

The rearrangement links TRBV2 to TRBJ1-1; 8 positions agree with TRBD1. This CDR3 spans 14 amino acids. Trimming at V came to 6 bases and at J to 3 bases, leaving 6 bases not matched to a gene. CDR1 is SNHLY and CDR2 is FYNNEI in the germline V gene. The CDR3 region has the DNA TGTGCCAGCAGACTCCGGGACAGGTACACTGAAGCTTTCTTT. Its protein product is CASRLRDRYTEAFF.

This clonotype was found many times. The V and J genes are TRBV20-1 and TRBJ1-6; a possible D gene is TRBD1 (5 bases). Germline V lookup: CDR1 DFQATT, CDR2 SNEGSKA (reference sequence). The CDR3 contains 14 residues. Deletions cut 5 bases from V and 7 bases from J, with 15 bases between. In DNA form, the CDR3 reads TGCAGTGCTTCCTCCGGGACGAGGAATTCACCCCTCCACTTT. This sequence encodes CSASSGTRNSPLHF.

This clonotype was detected ten times or more. The chain couples TRBV15 to TRBJ1-1; D is ambiguous. V was cut by 0 bases and J by 1 base, with 12 bases left in between. CDR3 length: 16 amino acids. Germline values: CDR1 LNHNV, CDR2 YYDKDF (reference sequence). This chain's CDR3 is CATSRDLTSSNTEAFF. The CDR3 DNA is TGTGCCACCAGCAGAGATTTGACGAGTTCGAACACTGAAGCTTTCTTT.

Many counts were recorded for this clonotype. The V gene is TRBV9, the J gene TRBJ1-2; D call uncertain. Germline assignment: CDR1 SGDLS and CDR2 YYNGEE. Trimming stripped 0 bases from V and 4 bases from J, with 4 bases between. CDR3 length equals 12 residues. CDR3 DNA sequence: TGTGCCAGCAGCGTAGGGGGCTATGGCTACACCTTC. As protein: CASSVGGYGYTF.

The chain recombines TRBV12-3 or TRBV12-4 with TRBJ2-3, with 12 bases matching TRBD2. The CDR3 consists of 17 residues. V was clipped by 4 bases and J by 4 bases; unmatched bases: 9. The CDR3 protein is CASSSPTSGSHADTQYF. In DNA form, the CDR3 reads TGTGCCAGCAGTTCCCCGACTAGCGGGAGTCATGCAGATACGCAGTATTTT.

This clonotype was observed a handful of times. The V and J genes are TRBV5-1 and TRBJ1-1; D unresolved. This CDR3 is 14 amino acids long. The V and J ends lost 0 bases and 0 bases respectively, with 6 bases between them. Germline V gene data show CDR1 as SGHRS and CDR2 as YFSETQ. The CDR3, as DNA: TGCGCCAGCAGCTTGGACGGTTTGAACACTGAAGCTTTCTTT. This encodes CASSLDGLNTEAFF.

Many counts were recorded for this clonotype. The V gene is TRBV29-1, the J gene TRBJ1-1, with D unresolved. Trimming removed 4 bases at V and 3 bases at J, with 12 bases between. This CDR3 is built from 13 residues. The V gene's germline CDR1 is SQVTM and CDR2 ANQGSEA. CDR3 bases: TGCAGCGTTGCAAGCAAGGCCGACACTGAAGCTTTCTTT. Encoded protein: CSVASKADTEAFF.

This clonotype occurred a few times. The V call is TRBV6-5, the J call TRBJ1-3; the match to TRBD1 covers 8 bases. The V segment lost 2 bases and the J segment 4 bases; nucleotides outside the gene matches: 4. Germline V gene data show CDR1 as MNHEY and CDR2 as SVGAGI. The CDR3 contains 15 residues. Here the CDR3 reads CASSYRTGRGNTIYF. CDR3 DNA sequence: TGTGCCAGCAGTTACCGGACAGGGAGGGGAAACACCATATATTTT.

Ten or more counts support this clonotype. CDR3 nucleotides: TGTGCCACCAGTGACCCCTTAGCGGGAGGGTACCAAGAGACCCAGTACTTC. Translated: CATSDPLAGGYQETQYF. V and J are TRBV24-1 and TRBJ2-5; 11 bases are shared with TRBD2. V gave up 4 bases and J gave up 0 bases; unmatched junction bases: 6. The CDR3 is 17 residues long. CDR1 and CDR2 from the germline V gene are KGHDR and SFDVKD.

This clonotype was seen a few times. This chain joins TRBV7-8 and TRBJ2-6; TRBD1 matches 7 bases. Germline trimming cut 2 bases from V and 2 bases from J; bases unmatched to any gene: 9. From germline, CDR1 is SGHVS and CDR2 FQNEAQ. This CDR3 is built from 18 residues. The CDR3 nucleotides are TGTGCCAGCAGCTTAATTCACAGGGGAAGGGCTGGGGCCAACGTCCTGACTTTC. Residues: CASSLIHRGRAGANVLTF.

This clonotype was counted a few times. This sequence joins TRBV4-3 and TRBJ1-1; 8 nucleotides line up with TRBD1. The CDR3 has 16 residues. The J segment lost 1 base and the V segment lost 3 bases, leaving 7 bases of the junction unmatched. Germline CDR1 LGHNA, CDR2 YSLEER. The CDR3 loop is CASSQHLDRENTEAFF. Here the CDR3 DNA reads TGCGCCAGCAGCCAGCACCTGGACAGGGAGAACACTGAAGCTTTCTTT.

This clonotype has just a few counts. CDR3 nucleotides: TGTGCCTGGGGCGGAAACTATGGCTACACCTTC. Translation gives CAWGGNYGYTF. The chain carries TRBV30 and TRBJ1-2; D gene unclear. CDR3 length: 11 amino acids. Germline V gene data show CDR1 as GTSNPN and CDR2 as SVGIG (reference sequence). Deletions cut 5 bases from V and 2 bases from J, with 6 bases between.

This chain joins TRBV10-3 and TRBJ2-1; TRBD1 agrees at 7 bases. The CDR3 contains 17 residues. Germline CDR1 is ENHRY and CDR2 is SYGVKD. The CDR3 loop reads CTTRRETGRRVGNEQFF. CDR3 sequence (DNA): TGTACCACCCGCAGGGAGACAGGGCGAAGAGTGGGCAATGAGCAGTTCTTC.

The rearrangement uses TRBV5-4 and TRBJ2-5, with 8 bases lining up with TRBD2. V lost 3 bases, J lost 2 bases, and 6 bases stayed unmatched. Per germline, CDR1 SGHNT and CDR2 YYREEE (reference sequence). The CDR3 runs to 15 residues. CDR3 sequence reads: CASSSIAGRQETQYF. CDR3 coding DNA: TGTGCCAGCAGCTCGATAGCGGGGCGGCAAGAGACCCAGTACTTC. The entire variable domain, with the rest obtained from reference TRBV5-4 and TRBJ2-5, is as follows: ETGVTQSPTHLIKTRGQQVTLRCSSQSGHNTVSWYQQALGQGPQFIFQYYREEENGRGNFPPRFSGLQFPNYSSELNVNALELDDSALYLCASSSIAGRQETQYFGPGTRLLVL.

The chain uses TRBV4-3 and TRBJ2-7, with D possibly called TRBD1 or TRBD2 (7 bases each). The length of the CDR3 is 14 residues. The germline V gene has CDR1 LGHNA and CDR2 YSLEER. Trimming cost V 4 bases and J 5 bases, with 15 bases left between them. This chain's CDR3 is CASSPVRGGHEQYF. The CDR3 DNA reads TGCGCCAGCAGCCCAGTCAGGGGGGGCCACGAGCAGTACTTC.